Below are 8 T cell receptor beta chains sequenced from a single sample in a study of T-cell reconstitution after alpha-beta-depleted transplantation in children. The library targeted TCRbeta and was prepared with unique molecular identifiers. TCRdb called the PCR reads again in MiXCR, with one record for every CDR3 protein. The table has roughly 420,000 distinct CDR3 sequences, roughly 16% seen once; the top ten hold around 30%. The sequenced sample was PBMCs, mostly from graft donor cells, obtained 360 days after TCRalphabeta/CD19-depleted stem cell transplant. The receptors were sampled from a boy under three years old who had a stem cell transplant for Wiskott-Aldrich syndrome, so the T cells may come from the graft donor.

CDR3 amino acids: CASSQALRAGVSEQYF. The DNA for the CDR3 is TGCGCCAGCAGCCAAGCCTTAAGAGCGGGAGTTTCTGAGCAGTACTTC. This rearrangement joins TRBV4-3 to TRBJ2-7, with 8 bases that match TRBD2. V trimming: 1 base; J trimming: 7 bases; junction bases outside the gene matches: 12. This CDR3 spans 16 amino acids. CDR1 is LGHNA and CDR2 is YSLEER in the germline V gene.

This clonotype appeared many times. J is TRBJ2-5 and V is TRBV18; D is possibly TRBD2 (6 bases). Germline values: CDR1 KGHSH, CDR2 LQKENI. CDR3 length: 12 residues. V lost 5 bases and J lost 5, with 9 bases in between. The DNA for the CDR3 is TGTGCCAGCTCAGCAGGGAGGGAGACCCAGTACTTC. It specifies CASSAGRETQYF.

The table lists this clonotype with a few counts. The genes are TRBV4-1 and TRBJ2-5, with D perhaps TRBD2 (7 bases). The CDR3 has 15 residues. Trimming shortened V by 6 bases and J by 4 bases, and 18 bases separated the two germline ends. Germline CDR1 is MGHRA and CDR2 is YSYEKL. Here the CDR3 reads CASRQMGGPPETQYF. CDR3 coding DNA: TGCGCCAGCAGGCAAATGGGGGGGCCTCCAGAGACCCAGTACTTC.

The rearrangement links TRBV2 to TRBJ2-7; the match to TRBD2 covers 7 bases. Per germline, CDR1 SNHLY and CDR2 FYNNEI. With V trimmed by 8 bases and J by 2 bases, 6 bases remained unmatched. The CDR3 loop spans 13 amino acids. CDR3 loop: CASSGRPAYEQYF. The DNA of the CDR3 is TGTGCCAGCTCCGGGAGGCCAGCCTACGAGCAGTACTTC. Full variable domain (rest looked up from reference TRBV2 and TRBJ2-7): EPEVTQTPSHQVTQMGQEVILRCVPISNHLYFYWYRQILGQKVEFLVSFYNNEISEKSEIFDDQFSVERPDGSNFTLKIRSTKLEDSAMYFCASSGRPAYEQYFGPGTRLTVT.

The chain carries TRBV5-1 and TRBJ2-3; 9 bases align to TRBD2. Germline CDR1 is SGHRS and CDR2 is YFSETQ. CDR3 length: 17 amino acids. V trimming: 0 bases; J trimming: 6 bases; junction bases outside the gene matches: 11. CDR3 sequence (DNA): TGCGCCAGCAGCTTGGTATCTAGCGGGGCCCTAGGGGATACGCAGTATTTT. It yields the protein CASSLVSSGALGDTQYF.

This chain joins TRBV19 and TRBJ1-1; D unclear. Between the trimmed V and J ends, which lost 1 base and 1 base, there was a span of 13 bases. Germline loops: CDR1 LNHDA, CDR2 SQIVND (reference sequence). The CDR3 length is 16 residues. The CDR3 here is CASSIARRPQNTEAFF. As DNA, the CDR3 is TGTGCCAGTAGTATAGCAAGGAGGCCACAGAACACTGAAGCTTTCTTT.

There are a few counts of this clonotype. The chain links TRBV5-1 to TRBJ2-1, with D perhaps matching TRBD2 (6 bases). The germline CDR1 and CDR2 sequences are SGHRS and YFSETQ. This CDR3 has 17 amino acids. With 4 bases removed from V and 1 base from J, the gap between germline ends came to 18 bases. In DNA, the CDR3 is TGCGCCAGCAGCGAGGATCTGACTAGGTATTCCTACAATGAGCAGTTCTTC. Translated, it gives CASSEDLTRYSYNEQFF. Variable domain in full (rest from reference TRBV5-1 and TRBJ2-1): KAGVTQTPRYLIKTRGQQVTLSCSPISGHRSVSWYQQTPGQGLQFLFEYFSETQRNKGNFPGRFSGRQFSNSRSEMNVSTLELGDSALYLCASSEDLTRYSYNEQFFGPGTRLTVL.

This clonotype has only a few counts. The gene calls are TRBV7-2 and TRBJ2-2; no definite D call. The CDR3 has 17 amino acids. Deletions cut 4 bases from V and 4 bases from J, with 19 bases between. The germline gives CDR1 SGHTA, CDR2 FQGNSA. CDR3 sequence (DNA): TGTGCCAGCAGCTCGCCCTTGGGGTTGTCAGGCACCGGGGAGCTGTTTTTT. Encoded protein: CASSSPLGLSGTGELFF.